Reported below is one T cell receptor beta chain. In the original analysis: Reference gene primer amplification gave nucleated cell count estimates. Repertoires were generated with immunoSEQ multiplex PCR, while TCRdb's copy carries only in-frame clones and drops some. The DNA was the basis for D and trimming; V, J and clone size are from that table. The table lists about 140,000 clones, 80% to 85% of them singletons. Germline V lookup: CDR1 SGHNT, CDR2 YYREEE (reference sequence). Trimming took off 0 bases at V and 6 bases at J, with 10 bases between the two ends. CDR3 length: 13 amino acids. Participant-given clinical history determined each cohort assignment. This record comes from a study of blood T cell repertoires in COVID-19. Whole-study context: The study drew acute and convalescent COVID-19 samples from the United States, Italy and Spain.

The genes are TRBV5-4 and TRBJ2-7, with D perhaps TRBD1 (6 bases). The clonotype comes from a man in his forties with acute COVID-19. Sequencing input: PBMCs or T cells enriched from blood (not recorded which). The CDR3: CASSLEQGREQYF. The CDR3 coding sequence is TGTGCCAGCAGCTTGGAACAGGGTCGCGAGCAGTACTTC.